These T cell receptor beta chains were read from a single sample in a study of identical twins. MiXCR, run by TCRdb on the 5' RACE reads, gives a single entry per CDR3 protein. In the table there are about 240,000 distinct CDR3 sequences, about 10% of which are singletons. The sample was memory T cells sorted from blood. These receptors came from a man aged 50-60 years in good health. Both conserved end residues are part of each CDR3. D genes are given only for firm matches. For some rows the clone size is stated as once, few or many, or as a class when expanded; others skip it.

CASSWGDRGHNEQFF	TGCGCCAGCAGCTGGGGGGACAGGGGCCACAATGAGCAGTTCTTC	many	TRBD1	TRBJ2-1	TRBV5-1
CSARGGTFEQYF	TGCAGTGCCAGAGGGGGGACTTTCGAGCAGTACTTC	once	NA	TRBJ2-7	TRBV20-1
CASSSTGDYGYTF	TGCGCCAGCAGCTCGACAGGGGACTATGGCTACACCTTC	many	TRBD1	TRBJ1-2	TRBV5-1
CASSDRLGNSPLHF	TGTGCCAGCAGTGACAGGTTGGGTAATTCACCCCTCCACTTT	few	NA	TRBJ1-6	TRBV6-1
CASRGGQGRHEKLFF	TGTGCCAGCAGGGGAGGACAGGGTAGGCATGAAAAACTGTTTTTT	NA	TRBD1	TRBJ1-4	TRBV27
CSVTTTSGATDTQYF	TGCAGTGTCACAACAACTAGCGGGGCCACAGATACGCAGTATTTT	many	TRBD2	TRBJ2-3	TRBV20-1
CASTRDREDEQFF	TGTGCCAGCACCCGGGACAGGGAAGATGAGCAGTTCTTC	NA	TRBD1	TRBJ2-1	TRBV6-1
CASTQGPHQPQHF	TGTGCCAGCACACAGGGCCCCCATCAGCCCCAGCATTTT	many	NA	TRBJ1-5	TRBV6-6
CAISAREETQYF	TGTGCCATCAGTGCTAGGGAAGAGACCCAGTACTTC	NA	NA	TRBJ2-5	TRBV10-3
CATRDPGELFF	TGTGCCACCAGGGATCCCGGGGAGCTGTTTTTT	few	NA	TRBJ2-2	TRBV12-3/TRBV12-4
CASSYSAPGFGDEKLFF	TGTGCCAGCAGTTACTCGGCCCCAGGGTTTGGGGATGAAAAACTGTTTTTT	few	NA	TRBJ1-4	TRBV6-5
CASSLLPLAGGPNEQFF	TGTGCCAGCAGCTTATTACCCCTAGCGGGAGGGCCCAATGAGCAGTTCTTC	few	TRBD2	TRBJ2-1	TRBV7-3
CASRRREGMNTEAFF	TGTGCCAGCAGGAGGCGGGAGGGGATGAACACTGAAGCTTTCTTT	few	NA	TRBJ1-1	TRBV5-5
CASSLIANTEAFF	TGTGCCAGCAGCTTAATAGCGAACACTGAAGCTTTCTTT	many	NA	TRBJ1-1	TRBV7-2
CSVAEAGVTDTQYF	TGCAGCGTGGCAGAAGCGGGAGTAACAGATACGCAGTATTTT	many	TRBD2	TRBJ2-3	TRBV29-1
CASSHLRALSEQFF	TGTGCCAGCAGCCACCTTAGGGCCCTGTCTGAGCAGTTCTTC	NA	NA	TRBJ2-1	TRBV14
CASSLGRGPNQPQHF	TGCGCCAGCAGCTTGGGCAGGGGGCCGAATCAGCCCCAGCATTTT	NA	TRBD1	TRBJ1-5	TRBV5-1
CASSPSQGIILYNEQFF	TGTGCCAGCAGTCCCTCCCAGGGGATCATACTCTACAATGAGCAGTTCTTC	NA	NA	TRBJ2-1	TRBV6-2/TRBV6-3
CASKRLAGGLTNPYEQYF	TGTGCCAGCAAAAGACTAGCGGGGGGACTCACTAATCCCTACGAGCAGTACTTC	few	TRBD2	TRBJ2-7	TRBV6-1
CASSLSGQQYF	TGTGCCAGCAGTCTCTCGGGACAACAGTACTTC	few	NA	TRBJ2-7	TRBV28
CAISESEDFSSYEQYF	TGTGCCATCAGTGAGTCGGAGGACTTCAGCTCCTACGAGCAGTACTTC	NA	NA	TRBJ2-7	TRBV10-3
CASRPEQGIPSETQYF	TGTGCCAGCAGGCCAGAACAGGGAATCCCTTCGGAGACCCAGTACTTC	few	NA	TRBJ2-5	TRBV12-3/TRBV12-4
CASSVTGGLNTEAFF	TGTGCCAGCAGCGTCACGGGGGGCCTGAACACTGAAGCTTTCTTT	NA	NA	TRBJ1-1	TRBV9
CAARGSSYNEQFF	TGTGCCGCCCGGGGGAGCTCCTACAATGAGCAGTTCTTC	NA	NA	TRBJ2-1	TRBV2
CATSVGPHGEKLFF	TGTGCCACCAGCGTCGGACCCCATGGTGAAAAACTGTTTTTT	many	NA	TRBJ1-4	TRBV15
CSARQGNSPLHF	TGCAGCGCCCGCCAGGGGAATTCACCCCTCCACTTT	many	NA	TRBJ1-6	TRBV29-1
CTSRAGQGHTGELFF	TGTACCAGCCGTGCGGGACAGGGCCACACCGGGGAGCTGTTTTTT	NA	TRBD1	TRBJ2-2	TRBV7-2
CASSSGQVSYEQYF	TGTGCCAGCAGCTCCGGACAGGTCTCCTACGAGCAGTACTTC	NA	TRBD1	TRBJ2-7	TRBV7-9
CASTLEYSNQPQHF	TGTGCCAGCACCTTAGAGTATAGCAATCAGCCCCAGCATTTT	NA	NA	TRBJ1-5	TRBV28
CASSLRWDEQFF	TGTGCCAGCAGCTTACGTTGGGACGAGCAGTTCTTC	many	NA	TRBJ2-1	TRBV7-8
CASSWDGEQFF	TGTGCCAGCAGTTGGGACGGGGAGCAGTTCTTC	few	NA	TRBJ2-1	TRBV7-9
CASSPGDREQETQYF	TGTGCCAGCAGCCCTGGGGACAGGGAACAAGAGACCCAGTACTTC	many	TRBD1	TRBJ2-5	TRBV3-1
CSARVRLASNNEQFF	TGCAGTGCTAGAGTGAGGCTAGCGTCGAACAATGAGCAGTTCTTC	many	NA	TRBJ2-1	TRBV20-1
CASSLGILAGADTQYF	TGTGCCAGCAGCTTAGGAATACTAGCGGGAGCAGATACGCAGTATTTT	many	TRBD2	TRBJ2-3	TRBV7-2
CASTWGTGDYEQYF	TGTGCCAGCACCTGGGGGACAGGGGACTACGAGCAGTACTTC	many	TRBD1	TRBJ2-7	TRBV28
CASSSDRYQETQYF	TGTGCCAGCAGCTCGGACAGGTATCAAGAGACCCAGTACTTC	NA	TRBD1	TRBJ2-5	TRBV7-2
CASKLRRAYTDTQYF	TGTGCCAGCAAACTTCGGCGGGCATACACAGATACGCAGTATTTT	few	NA	TRBJ2-3	TRBV9
CASSSGGLAGAWAKNIQYF	TGCGCCAGCAGCTCCGGAGGACTAGCGGGGGCTTGGGCCAAAAACATTCAGTACTTC	NA	TRBD2	TRBJ2-4	TRBV5-1
CASSLTREGTDTQYF	TGTGCCAGCAGCTTAACCAGGGAGGGCACAGATACGCAGTATTTT	NA	NA	TRBJ2-3	TRBV7-9
CAFSDRGYEKLFF	TGTGCCTTCTCGGACAGGGGATATGAAAAACTGTTTTTT	NA	TRBD1	TRBJ1-4	TRBV30
CASSFAFGFSYEQYF	TGTGCCAGCAGTTTCGCTTTTGGGTTCTCCTACGAGCAGTACTTC	once	NA	TRBJ2-7	TRBV27
CASALARGVSTDTQYF	TGTGCCAGCGCCCTGGCCAGGGGCGTTAGCACAGATACGCAGTATTTT	many	NA	TRBJ2-3	TRBV7-9
CASSPDRRVAYNEQFF	TGTGCCAGCAGTCCCGACAGAAGGGTTGCCTACAATGAGCAGTTCTTC	NA	NA	TRBJ2-1	TRBV7-2